These 29 T cell receptor beta chains were sequenced from one sample in a study of shared clonotypes between healthy human individuals. Only in-frame clones appear in the TCRdb table, and some are missing; sequencing was by immunoSEQ multiplex PCR. The sample contains some 1 million clones, roughly 80% of which appear only once. Sequencing was carried out using memory CD4+ T cells sorted from blood. The subset denotes: CD45RA-negative fraction. Source of these receptors: a man aged 18 to 29 in good health.

This clone was seen a handful of times. The chain joins TRBV27 to TRBJ2-3; 8 bases map to TRBD2. Looked up from germline, CDR1 is MNHEY and CDR2 is SMNVEV (reference sequence). CDR3 length equals 17 residues. Trimming cost V 4 bases and J 3 bases; bases outside gene matches: 12. This chain's CDR3 is CASSSRGGIGGTDTQYF. The CDR3 nucleotides are TGTGCCAGCAGTTCCCGCGGGGGGATCGGGGGGACAGATACGCAGTATTTT.

The rearrangement uses TRBV7-2 and TRBJ2-1, with 9 bases identical to TRBD2. The CDR3 sequence is 15 residues long. The germline CDR1 and CDR2 sequences are SGHTA and FQGNSA. Trimming took 7 bases from V and 8 from J; bases not matched to a gene: 12. The DNA of the CDR3 is TGTGCCAGCACCCTTAGGGGCGGGAGGGCCGATGAGCAGTTCTTC. It encodes CASTLRGGRADEQFF.

V gene TRBV7-9 combines with J gene TRBJ2-7; 7 nucleotides agree with TRBD1. Germline lookup yields CDR1 SEHNR and CDR2 FQNEAQ (reference sequence). V shed 5 bases, J shed 5 bases, and the junction held 6 bases outside the gene matches. This CDR3 has 13 residues. This CDR3 reads CASSPRDSHEQYF. The CDR3 nucleotides read TGTGCCAGCAGCCCCCGGGACAGCCACGAGCAGTACTTC. Full variable domain (outside the CDR3, taken from reference TRBV7-9 and TRBJ2-7): DTGVSQNPRHKITKRGQNVTFRCDPISEHNRLYWYRQTLGQGPEFLTYFQNEAQLEKSRLLSDRFSAERPKGSFSTLEIQRTEQGDSAMYLCASSPRDSHEQYFGPGTRLTVT.

This clone was recorded many times. The chain recombines TRBV2 with TRBJ1-1; the D is unclear. V dropped 3 bases and J dropped 1 base, with 6 bases sitting between them. The CDR3 spans 13 residues. Per germline, CDR1 SNHLY and CDR2 FYNNEI. The CDR3 sequence is CASSEVENTEAFF. CDR3 nucleotides: TGTGCCAGCAGTGAGGTTGAGAACACTGAAGCTTTCTTT.

The chain has TRBV27 and TRBJ2-1, with TRBD2 identical over 9 bases. The J segment lost 2 bases and the V segment lost 2 bases, leaving 10 bases of the junction unmatched. The CDR3 is 18 amino acids. CDR1 and CDR2 (germline): MNHEY, SMNVEV (reference sequence). The CDR3 DNA reads as TGTGCCAGCAGTTTAACTGGTAGTAGCGGGAGACCCTACAATGAGCAGTTCTTC. The encoded protein is CASSLTGSSGRPYNEQFF.

The rearrangement joins TRBV2 to TRBJ1-4, with TRBD1 as a possible D gene (5 bases). The V end was cut by 8 bases, the J end by 1 base, with 11 bases between. The CDR3 covers 14 residues. In germline, CDR1 is SNHLY, CDR2 FYNNEI. CDR3 bases: TGTGCCAGCCAGAAGACAGAAACTAATGAAAAACTGTTTTTT. Translation gives CASQKTETNEKLFF.

The chain carries TRBV9 and TRBJ1-3; unclear D gene. This CDR3 is built from 18 residues. Trimming removed 2 bases from V and 0 bases from J, with 18 bases in between. From germline, CDR1 is SGDLS and CDR2 YYNGEE. CDR3 nucleotide sequence: TGTGCCAGCAGCGTCGGTCTCTGGCTGGACCCCTCTGGAAACACCATATATTTT. This translates into CASSVGLWLDPSGNTIYF.

The chain joins TRBV28 to TRBJ1-1, with a possible D match to TRBD1 (5 bases). This CDR3 is 14 amino acids long. CDR1 is MDHEN, CDR2 SYDVKM, per germline. V was trimmed by 8 bases and J by 1 base, leaving 14 bases between them. The CDR3 loop reads CASQAGRWNTEAFF. The CDR3 DNA reads TGTGCCAGCCAAGCGGGGCGGTGGAACACTGAAGCTTTCTTT.

This clone was seen only a few times. This chain joins TRBV5-1 and TRBJ1-1; 7 bases align to TRBD1. The CDR3 extends over 14 amino acids. The junction had 8 bases not matched to a gene; V was cut back by 4 bases and J by 5 bases. Germline loops: CDR1 SGHRS, CDR2 YFSETQ. This chain's CDR3 is CASSRQGEGTEAFF. For the CDR3, the DNA is TGCGCCAGCAGCCGGCAGGGGGAGGGGACTGAAGCTTTCTTT.

The rearrangement links TRBV28 to TRBJ2-7; the D gene could be TRBD1 or TRBD2 (5 bases each). V was cut by 7 bases and J by 1 base, with 17 bases left in between. The CDR3 covers 15 residues. Per the germline V gene, CDR1 is MDHEN and CDR2 is SYDVKM. CDR3 nucleotide sequence: TGTGCCAGCACCTACGGTGGGACGTCTTCCTACGAGCAGTACTTC. This sequence encodes CASTYGGTSSYEQYF.

The chain is built from TRBV6-5 and TRBJ1-2; D remains ambiguous. There are 12 residues in the CDR3. V shed 7 bases and J shed 4 bases, with 10 bases lying between them. Germline-derived CDR1 and CDR2 are MNHEY and SVGAGI. CDR3 in DNA: TGTGCCAGCAACCTAGCGGGCTATGGCTACACCTTC. Its translation is CASNLAGYGYTF.

As to this clone: This CDR3 is also generated by other DNA sequences in the sample. The gene calls are TRBV4-3 and TRBJ2-7; the match to TRBD2 covers 9 bases. After removal of 4 bases from V and 1 base from J, the junction contained 8 bases not matched to a gene. The length of the CDR3 is 16 residues. CDR1 is LGHNA, CDR2 YSLEER, per germline. CDR3 sequence: CASSREAGGLSYEQYF. In nucleotides, the CDR3 is TGCGCCAGCAGCCGAGAAGCGGGAGGCCTTTCCTACGAGCAGTACTTC.

The V gene is TRBV10-2, the J gene TRBJ2-7, with D perhaps assigned TRBD1 or TRBD2 (6 bases each). Germline V gene sequence: CDR1 WSHSY, CDR2 SAAADI. Trimming removed 3 bases at V and 3 bases at J, with 15 bases between. The CDR3 runs 15 residues. CDR3 protein: CASSDPNGGIYEQYF. DNA of the CDR3: TGCGCCAGCAGTGACCCAAACGGGGGCATCTACGAGCAGTACTTC.

The genes are TRBV7-8 and TRBJ1-1; TRBD1 might be the D (5 bases). The V gene lost 1 base and the J gene lost 4 bases, with 16 bases spanning the gap. Germline lookup yields CDR1 SGHVS and CDR2 FQNEAQ. There are 16 residues in the CDR3. The CDR3 bases are TGTGCCAGCAGCTTAGACGGACCGGGGGGGGTCACTGAAGCTTTCTTT. This codes for CASSLDGPGGVTEAFF.

This chain connects TRBV28 to TRBJ2-7, with 8 bases identical to TRBD1. The germline gives CDR1 MDHEN, CDR2 SYDVKM. V gave up 6 bases and J gave up 1 base; unmatched junction bases: 17. This CDR3 has 18 amino acids. The CDR3 loop is CASSSGLWWGDRSYEQYF. CDR3 bases: TGTGCCAGCAGCTCTGGTTTGTGGTGGGGGGACAGGTCCTACGAGCAGTACTTC. Complete variable domain (other parts from reference TRBV28 and TRBJ2-7): DVKVTQSSRYLVKRTGEKVFLECVQDMDHENMFWYRQDPGLGLRLIYFSYDVKMKEKGDIPEGYSVSREKKERFSLILESASTNQTSMYLCASSSGLWWGDRSYEQYFGPGTRLTVT.

The chain uses TRBV11-3 and TRBJ2-1, with 14 bases matching TRBD2. Germline lookup yields CDR1 SGHNT and CDR2 YENEEA. V gave up 5 bases and J gave up 5 bases; unmatched junction bases: 5. The CDR3 has 16 amino acids. CDR3: CASSPLGLAGDNEQFF. The CDR3 region has the DNA TGTGCCAGCAGCCCACTGGGACTAGCGGGAGACAATGAGCAGTTCTTC.

The rearrangement uses TRBV5-1 and TRBJ2-2, with a possible D match to TRBD2 (6 bases). The CDR3 length is 15 residues. Germline V lookup: CDR1 SGHRS, CDR2 YFSETQ. The V end lost 1 base, the J end lost 4 bases, and 11 bases lay between the germline ends. The CDR3, as DNA: TGCGCCAGCAGCTTGTCCGGGAGTCCCACCGGGGAGCTGTTTTTT. As protein: CASSLSGSPTGELFF.

The chain employs TRBV7-6 and TRBJ1-2; no definite D call. V gave up 1 base and J gave up 7 bases, with 13 bases separating them. CDR3 length: 14 residues. Germline V CDR1 and CDR2: SGHVS, FNYEAQ. In DNA, the CDR3 is TGTGCCAGCAGCTTAGAAGCAGGATCTGCTGGCTACACCTTC. Protein sequence: CASSLEAGSAGYTF. Complete variable domain (other parts from reference TRBV7-6 and TRBJ1-2): GAGVSQSPRYKVTKRGQDVALRCDPISGHVSLYWYRQALGQGPEFLTYFNYEAQQDKSGLPNDRFSAERPEGSISTLTIQRTEQRDSAMYRCASSLEAGSAGYTFGSGTRLTVV.

V is TRBV2 and J is TRBJ1-3; D gene ambiguous. CDR3 length: 13 amino acids. Germline V gene lookup returns CDR1 SNHLY and CDR2 FYNNEI. V lost 9 bases and J lost 3, with 12 bases in between. CDR3 protein: CASHRESGNTIYF. CDR3 DNA: TGTGCCAGTCATCGGGAGAGTGGAAACACCATATATTTT.

This clone was found a few times. Within the sample, other DNA sequences also encode this same CDR3. The V gene is TRBV5-1, the J gene TRBJ2-5; TRBD1 is a possible D gene (6 bases). This CDR3 spans 14 amino acids. Between the trimmed V and J ends, which lost 0 bases and 3 bases, there was a span of 9 bases. The germline V gene encodes CDR1 SGHRS and CDR2 YFSETQ. The CDR3 loop is CASSLGAGEETQYF. The CDR3 DNA is TGCGCCAGCAGCTTGGGGGCAGGGGAAGAGACCCAGTACTTC.

This clone was detected a few times. V usage is TRBV6-5 and J usage is TRBJ2-2; possibly TRBD1 or TRBD2 for D (5 bases each). V lost 4 bases and J 6 bases, leaving 9 bases between the germline ends. CDR3 length equals 13 residues. CDR1 MNHEY and CDR2 SVGAGI come from the germline V gene. CDR3 bases: TGTGCCAGCAGTTCCCGGGGCCCCGGGGAGCTGTTTTTT. This gives the protein CASSSRGPGELFF.

Only one count was recorded for this clone. The genes are TRBV7-9 and TRBJ1-2, with 7 positions matching TRBD1. CDR3 length: 13 residues. Germline V gene sequence: CDR1 SEHNR, CDR2 FQNEAQ (reference sequence). Unmatched junction bases numbered 3, after V lost 4 bases and J lost 4 bases. The CDR3 bases are TGTGCCAGCAGCTCACAGGGGAGCTATGGCTACACCTTC. It yields the protein CASSSQGSYGYTF.

This clone was detected only a few times. This chain links TRBV14 with TRBJ1-1, with D perhaps matching TRBD1 (5 bases). The CDR3 contains 13 residues. Deletions cut 4 bases from V and 8 bases from J, with 14 bases between. Germline V gene data show CDR1 as SGHDN and CDR2 as FVKESK. The CDR3 DNA sequence: TGTGCCAGCAGCCCCCTTCCAGGGAGAGAAGCTTTCTTT. Translated: CASSPLPGREAFF.

The chain employs TRBV6-5 and TRBJ1-6; no clear D gene. The CDR3 is 14 amino acids. V was clipped by 0 bases and J by 8 bases, with 8 bases between them. Germline V CDR1 and CDR2: MNHEY, SVGAGI. The CDR3 region is CASSYSTVDSPLHF. CDR3 nucleotide sequence: TGTGCCAGCAGTTACTCGACGGTGGATTCACCCCTCCACTTT.

V is TRBV19 and J is TRBJ2-5; 8 bases fit TRBD1. V was pared by 1 base and J by 5 bases, with 3 bases of the junction left unmatched. The CDR3 has 14 residues. Germline CDR1 LNHDA, CDR2 SQIVND (reference sequence). The CDR3 nucleotides are TGTGCCAGTAGTATAGGCCAGGGGGCTGAGACCCAGTACTTC. Its protein product is CASSIGQGAETQYF. Based on the CDR3 plus reference TRBV19 and TRBJ2-5, the full variable domain is DGGITQSPKYLFRKEGQNVTLSCEQNLNHDAMYWYRQDPGQGLRLIYYSQIVNDFQKGDIAEGYSVSREKKESFPLTVTSAQKNPTAFYLCASSIGQGAETQYFGPGTRLLVL.

This clone has just one count. V usage is TRBV4-1 and J usage is TRBJ2-5; 10 bases agree with TRBD2. The CDR3 has 16 amino acids. V gave up 4 bases and J gave up 5 bases; unmatched junction bases: 10. Germline CDR1 and CDR2: MGHRA and YSYEKL. The CDR3 protein is CASSRGPGLAEETQYF. CDR3 DNA: TGCGCCAGCAGCCGAGGTCCCGGACTAGCGGAGGAGACCCAGTACTTC.

The chain is built from TRBV6-5 and TRBJ2-7, with TRBD1 as a possible D gene (6 bases). V dropped 6 bases and J dropped 2 bases, with 11 bases sitting between them. CDR3 length: 13 amino acids. Per the germline V gene, CDR1 is MNHEY and CDR2 is SVGAGI. The CDR3 DNA reads TGTGCCAGCAGGCGACAGGTCCCCTACGAGCAGTACTTC. Its translation is CASRRQVPYEQYF.

The chain combines TRBV5-1 with TRBJ2-1; 9 bases are a match to TRBD1. The germline gives CDR1 SGHRS, CDR2 YFSETQ. V was pared by 6 bases and J by 9 bases, with 10 bases of the junction left unmatched. This CDR3 has 14 residues. The DNA for the CDR3 is TGCGCCAGCACCTTTCTTGGACAGGGGACTGAGCAGTTCTTC. Its protein is CASTFLGQGTEQFF.

V gene TRBV5-1 combines with J gene TRBJ2-7; D possibly corresponds to TRBD1 (5 bases). Germline V gene sequence: CDR1 SGHRS, CDR2 YFSETQ. The CDR3 extends over 13 amino acids. V was clipped by 0 bases and J by 3 bases, with 7 bases between them. For the CDR3, the DNA is TGCGCCAGCAGCTTGGCAGGGATCTACGAGCAGTACTTC. This gives the protein CASSLAGIYEQYF.